The T cell receptor (beta chain) under discussion was sequenced for a study of T cell responses to AZD1222 COVID-19 vaccine. Comment on this clone: What it binds is unknown.

Findings and caveats of the study: Variant regions that are unmutated are reportedly the target of nearly half of spike-specific TCRs. It was only after the peak T cell response that any repertoires were sampled. The donor cohort was predominantly white British with a female majority, and clonal diversity may have been underestimated.

CDR3 length: 16 residues. V dropped 0 bases and J dropped 8; count of bases not matched to a gene: 10. The germline gives CDR1 MGHDK, CDR2 SYGVNS. Method: immunoSEQ multiplex PCR; TCRdb's copy keeps in-frame clones and lacks some. The table lists more than 100,000 clones, roughly 92% of them singletons. This TCR derives from an adult in good health. Sample: peripheral blood, taken on day 0 of AZD1222 vaccination. V and J are TRBV25-1 and TRBJ1-2, with TRBD1 matching over 9 bases. CDR3: CASSEYLWGQGNGYTF. CDR3 bases: TGTGCCAGCAGTGAATATCTTTGGGGACAGGGCAACGGCTACACCTTC.